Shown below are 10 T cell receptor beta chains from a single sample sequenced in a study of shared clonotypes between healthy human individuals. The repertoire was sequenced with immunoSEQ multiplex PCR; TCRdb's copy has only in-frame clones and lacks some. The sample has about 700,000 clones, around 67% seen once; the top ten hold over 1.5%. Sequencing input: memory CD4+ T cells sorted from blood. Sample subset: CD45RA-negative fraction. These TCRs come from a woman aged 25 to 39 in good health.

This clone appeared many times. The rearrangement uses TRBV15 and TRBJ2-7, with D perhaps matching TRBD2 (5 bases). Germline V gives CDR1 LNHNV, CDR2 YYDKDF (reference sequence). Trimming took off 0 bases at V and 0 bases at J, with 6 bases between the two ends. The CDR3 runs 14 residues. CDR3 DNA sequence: TGTGCCACCAGCAGAGAGGAGGCCTCCTACGAGCAGTACTTC. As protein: CATSREEASYEQYF.

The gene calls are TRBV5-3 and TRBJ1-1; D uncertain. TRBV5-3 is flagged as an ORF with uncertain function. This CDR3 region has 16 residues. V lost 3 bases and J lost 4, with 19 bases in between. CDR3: CARSYRMSLLSTEAFF. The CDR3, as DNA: TGTGCCAGAAGCTACCGGATGTCCCTCTTATCCACTGAAGCTTTCTTT.

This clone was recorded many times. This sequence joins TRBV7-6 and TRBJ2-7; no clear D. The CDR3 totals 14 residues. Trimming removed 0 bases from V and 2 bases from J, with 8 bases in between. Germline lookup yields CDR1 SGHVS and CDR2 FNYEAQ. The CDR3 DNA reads TGTGCCAGCAGCTTAGCGAACGGCCCCTACGAGCAGTACTTC. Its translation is CASSLANGPYEQYF. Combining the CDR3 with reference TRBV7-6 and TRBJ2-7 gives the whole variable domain GAGVSQSPRYKVTKRGQDVALRCDPISGHVSLYWYRQALGQGPEFLTYFNYEAQQDKSGLPNDRFSAERPEGSISTLTIQRTEQRDSAMYRCASSLANGPYEQYFGPGTRLTVT.

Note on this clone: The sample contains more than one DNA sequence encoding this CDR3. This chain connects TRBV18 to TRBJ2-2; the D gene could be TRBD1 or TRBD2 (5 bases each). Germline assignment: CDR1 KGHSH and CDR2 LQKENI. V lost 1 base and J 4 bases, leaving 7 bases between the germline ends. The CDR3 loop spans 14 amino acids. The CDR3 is CASSPQGSTGELFF. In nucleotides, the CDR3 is TGTGCCAGCTCACCACAGGGGAGCACCGGGGAGCTGTTTTTT.

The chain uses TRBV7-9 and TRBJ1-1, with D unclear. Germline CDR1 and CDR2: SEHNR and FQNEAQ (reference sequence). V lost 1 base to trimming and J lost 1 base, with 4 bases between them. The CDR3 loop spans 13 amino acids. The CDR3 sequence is CASSLEENTEAFF. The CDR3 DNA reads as TGTGCCAGCAGCTTAGAGGAGAACACTGAAGCTTTCTTT. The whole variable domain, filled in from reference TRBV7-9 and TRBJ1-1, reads DTGVSQNPRHKITKRGQNVTFRCDPISEHNRLYWYRQTLGQGPEFLTYFQNEAQLEKSRLLSDRFSAERPKGSFSTLEIQRTEQGDSAMYLCASSLEENTEAFFGQGTRLTVV.

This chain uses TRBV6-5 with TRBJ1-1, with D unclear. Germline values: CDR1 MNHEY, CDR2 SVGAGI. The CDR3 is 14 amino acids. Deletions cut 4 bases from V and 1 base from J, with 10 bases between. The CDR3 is CASSSPRRNTEAFF. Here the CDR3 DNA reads TGTGCCAGCAGTTCCCCCCGCAGGAACACTGAAGCTTTCTTT.

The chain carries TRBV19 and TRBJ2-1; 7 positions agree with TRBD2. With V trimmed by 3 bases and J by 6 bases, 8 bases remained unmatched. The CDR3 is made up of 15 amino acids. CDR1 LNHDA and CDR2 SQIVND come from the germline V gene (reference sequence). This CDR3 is CASSMMAGAANEQFF. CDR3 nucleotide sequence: TGTGCCAGTAGTATGATGGCGGGAGCCGCCAATGAGCAGTTCTTC.

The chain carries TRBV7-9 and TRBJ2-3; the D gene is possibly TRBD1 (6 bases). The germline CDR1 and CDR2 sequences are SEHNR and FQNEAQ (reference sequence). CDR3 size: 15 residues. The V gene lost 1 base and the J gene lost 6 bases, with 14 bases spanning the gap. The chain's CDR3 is CASSLGGRQADTQYF. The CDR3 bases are TGTGCCAGCAGCTTAGGAGGGAGACAGGCGGATACGCAGTATTTT. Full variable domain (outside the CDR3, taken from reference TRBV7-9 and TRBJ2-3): DTGVSQNPRHKITKRGQNVTFRCDPISEHNRLYWYRQTLGQGPEFLTYFQNEAQLEKSRLLSDRFSAERPKGSFSTLEIQRTEQGDSAMYLCASSLGGRQADTQYFGPGTRLTVL.

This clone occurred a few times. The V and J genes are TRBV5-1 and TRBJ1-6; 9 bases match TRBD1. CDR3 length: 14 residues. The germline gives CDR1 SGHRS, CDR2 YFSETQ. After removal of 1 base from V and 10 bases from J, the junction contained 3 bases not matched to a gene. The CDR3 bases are TGCGCCAGCAGCTTGAACAGGGGGCTCTCACCCCTCCACTTT. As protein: CASSLNRGLSPLHF.

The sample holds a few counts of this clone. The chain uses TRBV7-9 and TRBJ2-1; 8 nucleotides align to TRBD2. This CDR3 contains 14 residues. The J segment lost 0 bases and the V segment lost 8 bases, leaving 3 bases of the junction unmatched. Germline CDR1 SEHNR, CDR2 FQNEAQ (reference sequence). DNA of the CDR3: TGTGCCAGCGGACGGGAGGGCTCCTACAATGAGCAGTTCTTC. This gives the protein CASGREGSYNEQFF.